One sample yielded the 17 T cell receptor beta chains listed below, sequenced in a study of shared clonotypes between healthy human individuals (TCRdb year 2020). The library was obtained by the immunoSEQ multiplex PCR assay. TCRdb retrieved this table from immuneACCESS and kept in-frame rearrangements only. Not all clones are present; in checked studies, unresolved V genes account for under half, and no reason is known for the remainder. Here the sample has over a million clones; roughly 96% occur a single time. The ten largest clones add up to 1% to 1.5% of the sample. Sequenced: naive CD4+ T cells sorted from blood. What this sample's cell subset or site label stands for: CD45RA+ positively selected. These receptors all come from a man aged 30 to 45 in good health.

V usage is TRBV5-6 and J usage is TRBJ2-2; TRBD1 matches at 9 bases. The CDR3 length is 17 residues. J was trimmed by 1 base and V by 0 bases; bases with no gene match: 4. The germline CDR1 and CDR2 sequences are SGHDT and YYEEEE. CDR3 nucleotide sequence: TGTGCCAGCAGCTTGGGGCCGGGACAGGGGAACACCGGGGAGCTGTTTTTT. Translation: CASSLGPGQGNTGELFF.

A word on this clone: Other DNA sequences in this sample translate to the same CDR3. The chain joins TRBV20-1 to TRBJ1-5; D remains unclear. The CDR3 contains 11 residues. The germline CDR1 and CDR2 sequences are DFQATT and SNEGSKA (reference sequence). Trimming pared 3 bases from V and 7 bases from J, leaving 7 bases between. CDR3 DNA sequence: TGCAGTGCTAGGTCCGGGCAGCCCCAGCATTTT. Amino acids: CSARSGQPQHF.

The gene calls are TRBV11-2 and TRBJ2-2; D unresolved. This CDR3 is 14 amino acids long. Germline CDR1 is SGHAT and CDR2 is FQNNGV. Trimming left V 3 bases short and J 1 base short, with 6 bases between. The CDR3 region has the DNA TGTGCCAGCAGCTTGCCGGTGAACACCGGGGAGCTGTTTTTT. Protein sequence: CASSLPVNTGELFF.

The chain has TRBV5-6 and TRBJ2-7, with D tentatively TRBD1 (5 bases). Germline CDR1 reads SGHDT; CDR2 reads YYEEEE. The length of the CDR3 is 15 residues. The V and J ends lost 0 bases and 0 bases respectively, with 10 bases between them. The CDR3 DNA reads TGTGCCAGCAGCTTGGGGGGCAGCAGCTCCTACGAGCAGTACTTC. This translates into CASSLGGSSSYEQYF.

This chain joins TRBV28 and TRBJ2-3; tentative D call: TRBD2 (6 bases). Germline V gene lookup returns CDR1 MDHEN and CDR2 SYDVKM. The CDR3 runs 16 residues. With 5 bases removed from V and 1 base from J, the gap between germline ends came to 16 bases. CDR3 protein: CASSPPAGRRTDTQYF. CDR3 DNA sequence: TGTGCCAGCAGTCCCCCCGCGGGAAGACGCACAGATACGCAGTATTTT.

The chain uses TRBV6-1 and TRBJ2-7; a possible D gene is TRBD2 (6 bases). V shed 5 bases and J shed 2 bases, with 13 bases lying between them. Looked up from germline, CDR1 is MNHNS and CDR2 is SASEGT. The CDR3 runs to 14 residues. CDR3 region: CASSLPSETYEQYF. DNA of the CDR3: TGTGCCAGCAGTCTTCCTAGCGAGACCTACGAGCAGTACTTC.

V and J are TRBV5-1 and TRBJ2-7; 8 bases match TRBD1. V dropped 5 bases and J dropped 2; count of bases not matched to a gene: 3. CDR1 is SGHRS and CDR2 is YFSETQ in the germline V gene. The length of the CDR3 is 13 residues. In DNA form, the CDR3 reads TGCGCCAGCAGACGGACAGGGACCTACGAGCAGTACTTC. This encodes CASRRTGTYEQYF.

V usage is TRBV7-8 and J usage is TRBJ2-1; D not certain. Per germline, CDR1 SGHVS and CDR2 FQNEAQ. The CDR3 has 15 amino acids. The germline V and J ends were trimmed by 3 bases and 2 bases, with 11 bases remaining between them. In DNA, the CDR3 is TGTGCCAGCAGCTTGAGGCCAACCGCCTACAATGAGCAGTTCTTC. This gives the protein CASSLRPTAYNEQFF. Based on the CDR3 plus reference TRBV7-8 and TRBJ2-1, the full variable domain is GAGVSQSPRYKVAKRGQDVALRCDPISGHVSLFWYQQALGQGPEFLTYFQNEAQLDKSGLPSDRFFAERPEGSVSTLKIQRTQQEDSAVYLCASSLRPTAYNEQFFGPGTRLTVL.

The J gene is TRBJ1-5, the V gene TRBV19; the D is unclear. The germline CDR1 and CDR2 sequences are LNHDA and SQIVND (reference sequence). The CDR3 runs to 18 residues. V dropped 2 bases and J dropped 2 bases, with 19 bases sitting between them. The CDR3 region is CASSILVGRREGNQPQHF. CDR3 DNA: TGTGCCAGTAGTATATTGGTGGGAAGGCGTGAGGGCAATCAGCCCCAGCATTTT.

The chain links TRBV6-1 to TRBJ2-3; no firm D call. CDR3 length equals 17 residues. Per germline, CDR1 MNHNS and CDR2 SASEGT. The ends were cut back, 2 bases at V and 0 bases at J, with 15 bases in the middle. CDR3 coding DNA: TGTGCCAGCAGTGAAAGGATCGGAAGTCAAAGCACAGATACGCAGTATTTT. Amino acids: CASSERIGSQSTDTQYF.

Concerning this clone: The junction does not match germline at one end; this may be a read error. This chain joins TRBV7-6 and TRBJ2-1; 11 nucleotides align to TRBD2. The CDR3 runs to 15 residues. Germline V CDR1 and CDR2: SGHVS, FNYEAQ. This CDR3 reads CASRLAGGPGNEQFF. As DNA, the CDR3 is TGTGCCAGCAGGTTAGCGGGAGGGCCTGGGAATGAGCAGTTCTTC.

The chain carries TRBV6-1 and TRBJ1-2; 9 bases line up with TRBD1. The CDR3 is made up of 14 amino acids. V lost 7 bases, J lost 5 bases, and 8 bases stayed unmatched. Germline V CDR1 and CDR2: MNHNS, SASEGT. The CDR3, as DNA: TGTGCCAGCACCTCCGGACAGGGGACTTATGGCTACACCTTC. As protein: CASTSGQGTYGYTF.

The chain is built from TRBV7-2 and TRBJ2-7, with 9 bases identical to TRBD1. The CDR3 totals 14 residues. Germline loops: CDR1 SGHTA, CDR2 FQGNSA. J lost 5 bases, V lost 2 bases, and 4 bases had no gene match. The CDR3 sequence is CASSLNRGRDEQYF. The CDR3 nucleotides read TGTGCCAGCAGCTTAAACAGGGGGCGGGACGAGCAGTACTTC.

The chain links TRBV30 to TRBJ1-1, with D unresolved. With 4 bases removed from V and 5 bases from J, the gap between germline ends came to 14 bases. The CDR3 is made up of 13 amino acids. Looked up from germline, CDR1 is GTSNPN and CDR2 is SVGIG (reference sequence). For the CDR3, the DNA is TGTGCCTGGAAGGGCAGGTGGTTGACTGAAGCTTTCTTT. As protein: CAWKGRWLTEAFF.

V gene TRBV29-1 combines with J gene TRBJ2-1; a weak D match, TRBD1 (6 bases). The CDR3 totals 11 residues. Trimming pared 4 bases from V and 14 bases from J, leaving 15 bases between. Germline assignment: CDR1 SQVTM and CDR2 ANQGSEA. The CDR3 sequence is CSVGWAEGEFF. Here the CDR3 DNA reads TGCAGCGTTGGGTGGGCCGAGGGGGAGTTCTTC.

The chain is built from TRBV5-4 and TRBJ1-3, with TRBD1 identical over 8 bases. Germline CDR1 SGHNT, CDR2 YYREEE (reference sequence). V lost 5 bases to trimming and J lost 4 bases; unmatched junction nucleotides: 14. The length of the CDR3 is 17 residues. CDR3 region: CASSSRDRGLVGNTIYF. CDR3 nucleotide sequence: TGTGCCAGCAGTTCCAGAGACAGGGGATTAGTGGGAAACACCATATATTTT.

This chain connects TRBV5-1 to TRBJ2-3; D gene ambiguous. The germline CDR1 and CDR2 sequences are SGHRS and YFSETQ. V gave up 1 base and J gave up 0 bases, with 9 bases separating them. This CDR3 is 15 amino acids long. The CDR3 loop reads CASSLLRESTDTQYF. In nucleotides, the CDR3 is TGCGCCAGCAGCTTGTTAAGGGAAAGCACAGATACGCAGTATTTT.